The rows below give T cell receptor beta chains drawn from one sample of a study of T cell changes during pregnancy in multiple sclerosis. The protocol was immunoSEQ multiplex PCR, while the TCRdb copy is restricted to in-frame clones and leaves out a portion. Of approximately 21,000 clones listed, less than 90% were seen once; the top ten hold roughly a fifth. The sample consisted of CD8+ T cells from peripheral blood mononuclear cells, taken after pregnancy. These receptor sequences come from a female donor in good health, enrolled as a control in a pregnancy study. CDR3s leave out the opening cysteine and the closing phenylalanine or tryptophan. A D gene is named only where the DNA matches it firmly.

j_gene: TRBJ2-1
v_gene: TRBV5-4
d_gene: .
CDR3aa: ASWLRDEQF

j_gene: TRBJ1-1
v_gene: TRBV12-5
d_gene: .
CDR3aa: ASGLGAVTEAF

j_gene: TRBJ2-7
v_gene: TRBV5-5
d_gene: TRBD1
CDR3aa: ASSNGDRGYEQY

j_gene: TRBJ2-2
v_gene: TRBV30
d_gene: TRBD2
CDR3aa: AWSGTSDTGELF

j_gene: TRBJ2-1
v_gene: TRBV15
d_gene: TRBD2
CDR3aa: ATSRETGLAGGDEQF

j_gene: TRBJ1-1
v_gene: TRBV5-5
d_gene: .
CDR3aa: ASSLVTASQGKPEAF

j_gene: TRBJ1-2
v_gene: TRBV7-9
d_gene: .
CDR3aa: ASSLGGMDYGYT

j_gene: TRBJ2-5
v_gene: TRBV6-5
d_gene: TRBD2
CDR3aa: ASSRPGLKETQY

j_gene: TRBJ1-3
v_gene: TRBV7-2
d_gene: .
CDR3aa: ASRSFDTIY

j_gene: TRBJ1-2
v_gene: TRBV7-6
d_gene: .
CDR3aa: ASSPMGRNYGYT

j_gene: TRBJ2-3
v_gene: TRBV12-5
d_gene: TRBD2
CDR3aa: ASGLGVRLAAPDTQY

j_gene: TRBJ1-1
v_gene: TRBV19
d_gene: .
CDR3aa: ASSQKGGQIEAF

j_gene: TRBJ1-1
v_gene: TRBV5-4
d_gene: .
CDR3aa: ASSPTETNTEAF

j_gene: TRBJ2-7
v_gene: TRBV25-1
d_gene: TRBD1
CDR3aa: ASSFGDRAYEQY

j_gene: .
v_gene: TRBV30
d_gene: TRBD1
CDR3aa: AWKQDRDSSYEQY

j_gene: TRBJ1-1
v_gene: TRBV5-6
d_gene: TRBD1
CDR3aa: ASSWQTGSNTEAF

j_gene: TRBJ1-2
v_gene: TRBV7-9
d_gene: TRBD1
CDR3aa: ASSPPTGSHGYT

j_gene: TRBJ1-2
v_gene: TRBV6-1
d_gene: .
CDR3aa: ASSFYT

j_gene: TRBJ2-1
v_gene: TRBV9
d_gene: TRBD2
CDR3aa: ASSVGGGASDEQF

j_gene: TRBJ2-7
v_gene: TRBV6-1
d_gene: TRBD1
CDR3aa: ASREQGGHEQY

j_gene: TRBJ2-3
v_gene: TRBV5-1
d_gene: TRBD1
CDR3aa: ASSSGQASTDTQY

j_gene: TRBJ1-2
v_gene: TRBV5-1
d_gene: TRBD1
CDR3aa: ASSLGGQGNGYT

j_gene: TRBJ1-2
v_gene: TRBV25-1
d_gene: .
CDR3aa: ASSGAETGNHPPYGYT

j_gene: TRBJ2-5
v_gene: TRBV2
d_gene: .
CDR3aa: ASSLATTGWETQY

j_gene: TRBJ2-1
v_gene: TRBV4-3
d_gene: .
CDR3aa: ASSLFTSSYNEQF

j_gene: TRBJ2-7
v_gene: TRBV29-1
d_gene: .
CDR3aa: SVAFAGLEQY

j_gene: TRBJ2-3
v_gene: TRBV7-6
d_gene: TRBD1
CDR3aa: ASSGTGGGTDTQY

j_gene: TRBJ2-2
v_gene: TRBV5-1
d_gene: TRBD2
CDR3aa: ASSSGPPRLAGWSGELF

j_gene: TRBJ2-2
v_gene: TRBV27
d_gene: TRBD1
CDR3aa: ASSLNPGQGRNTGELF

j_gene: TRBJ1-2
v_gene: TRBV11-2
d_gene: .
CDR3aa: ASSSRTANPYGYT

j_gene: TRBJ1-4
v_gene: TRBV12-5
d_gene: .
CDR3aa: ASGLGGAELF

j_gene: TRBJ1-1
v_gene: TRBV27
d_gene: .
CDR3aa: ASSSDRNTEAF

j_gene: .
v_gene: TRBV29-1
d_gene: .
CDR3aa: SVVPQGYEQY

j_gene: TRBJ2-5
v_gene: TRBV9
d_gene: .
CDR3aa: ASSVGFLRQETQY

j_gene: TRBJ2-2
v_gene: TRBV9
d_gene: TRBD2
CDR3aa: ASRPLAGGMNTGELF

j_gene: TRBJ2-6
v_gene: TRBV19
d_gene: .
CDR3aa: ASSIGDTISGANVLT

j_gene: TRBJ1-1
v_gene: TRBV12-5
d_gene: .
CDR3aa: ASGLPGRGGTEAF

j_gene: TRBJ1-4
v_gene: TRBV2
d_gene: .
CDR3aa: ASKRDSATNEKLF

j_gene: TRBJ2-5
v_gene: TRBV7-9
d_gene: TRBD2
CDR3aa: ASSFLSGKYQETQY

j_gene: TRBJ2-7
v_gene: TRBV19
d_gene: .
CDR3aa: ASSDIPAEQY

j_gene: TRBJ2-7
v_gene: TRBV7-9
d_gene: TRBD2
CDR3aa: ASSLESGSNYEQY

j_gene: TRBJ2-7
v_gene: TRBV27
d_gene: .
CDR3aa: ASSFSESYEQY

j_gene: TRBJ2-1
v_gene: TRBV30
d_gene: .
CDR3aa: AWIKRGEDNEQF

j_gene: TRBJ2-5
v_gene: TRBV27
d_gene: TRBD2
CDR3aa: ASSPGLAGAGPTRETQY